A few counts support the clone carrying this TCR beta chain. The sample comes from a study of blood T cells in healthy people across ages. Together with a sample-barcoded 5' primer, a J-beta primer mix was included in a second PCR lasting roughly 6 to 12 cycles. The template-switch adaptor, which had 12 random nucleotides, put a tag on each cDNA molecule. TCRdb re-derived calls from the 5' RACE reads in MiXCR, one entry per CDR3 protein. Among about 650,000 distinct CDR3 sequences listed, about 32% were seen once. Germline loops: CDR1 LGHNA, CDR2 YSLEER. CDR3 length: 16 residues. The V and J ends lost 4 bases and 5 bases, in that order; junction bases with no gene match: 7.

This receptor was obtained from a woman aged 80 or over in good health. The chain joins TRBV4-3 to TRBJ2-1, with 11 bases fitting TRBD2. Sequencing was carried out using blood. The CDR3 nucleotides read TGCGCCAGCAGCCGGGGGGCTAGCGGGGGGAACAATGAGCAGTTCTTC. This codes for CASSRGASGGNNEQFF.